This T cell receptor (beta chain) was captured by sequencing in a study of shared clonotypes between healthy human individuals. Trimming cost V 0 bases and J 7 bases, with 16 bases left between them. Germline CDR1 and CDR2: SGHRS and YFSETQ. The CDR3 loop spans 16 amino acids. Genomic DNA (from each subset) was split evenly across several immunoSEQ plates. Sequenced by immunoSEQ multiplex PCR; TCRdb stores in-frame clones only, minus some. There are some 2,100,000 clones in the sample; around 95% occur only once, and roughly 0.13% lies in the top ten. This sequence joins TRBV5-1 and TRBJ1-4, with a weak D call TRBD1 (5 bases). The source of this sequence is a man younger than 35 in good health. Sequenced input: naive CD4+ T cells sorted from blood. The subset: CD45RA+ positively selected. CDR3 nucleotide sequence: TGCGCCAGCAGCTTGGCCCTGCTAGGGGAAGGTGAAAAACTGTTTTTT. Its translation: CASSLALLGEGEKLFF.